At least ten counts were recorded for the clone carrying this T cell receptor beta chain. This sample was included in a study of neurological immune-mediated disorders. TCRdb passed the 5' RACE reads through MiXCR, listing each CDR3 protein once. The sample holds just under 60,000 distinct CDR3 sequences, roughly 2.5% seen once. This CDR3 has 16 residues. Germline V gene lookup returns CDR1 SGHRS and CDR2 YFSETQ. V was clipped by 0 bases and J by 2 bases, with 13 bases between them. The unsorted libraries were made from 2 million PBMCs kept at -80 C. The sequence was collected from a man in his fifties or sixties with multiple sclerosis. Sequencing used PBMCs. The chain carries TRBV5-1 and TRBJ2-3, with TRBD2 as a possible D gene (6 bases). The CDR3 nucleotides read TGCGCCAGCAGCTTGGGGCGGGGTTCCCCCACAGATACGCAGTATTTT. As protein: CASSLGRGSPTDTQYF.